This is a list of T cell receptor beta chains from one sample in a study of T-cell reconstitution after alpha-beta-depleted transplantation in children. One entry per CDR3 protein, called by TCRdb with MiXCR from the PCR reads. The sample has under 450,000 distinct CDR3 sequences; roughly 17% are singletons. Sample: PBMCs, mostly from graft donor cells, taken 360 days after TCRalphabeta/CD19-depleted stem cell transplant. The receptors originated from a boy younger than two who had a stem cell transplant for Wiskott-Aldrich syndrome, so the T cells may come from the graft donor. Both conserved end residues are part of each CDR3. The D gene is left open where the match is weak. The listing skips clone size in some rows; elsewhere it reads once, few, many or a size class.

size,J,V,D,CDR3,DNA
.,TRBJ2-1,TRBV12-3/TRBV12-4,.,CASSLTLAWNEQFF,TGTGCCAGCAGTTTGACGCTAGCGTGGAATGAGCAGTTCTTC
few,TRBJ1-2,TRBV5-4,.,CASSIYSYGYTF,TGTGCCAGCAGCATATATTCCTATGGCTACACCTTC
few,TRBJ2-7,TRBV5-1,.,CASSSGVEQYF,TGCGCCAGCAGCTCAGGGGTCGAGCAGTACTTC
.,TRBJ2-4,TRBV20-1,TRBD1,CSAPKRRAGTGENIQYF,TGCAGTGCCCCCAAAAGAAGGGCCGGGACAGGGGAAAACATTCAGTACTTC
.,TRBJ2-5,TRBV12-3/TRBV12-4,TRBD2,CASSLILREGETQYF,TGTGCCAGCAGTCTTATCCTCCGGGAGGGAGAGACCCAGTACTTC
.,TRBJ2-7,TRBV5-1,.,CASSSREVRGEQYF,TGCGCCAGCAGCTCCAGGGAGGTACGGGGCGAGCAGTACTTC
many,TRBJ2-5,TRBV9,.,CASSVGVALQETQYF,TGTGCCAGCAGCGTCGGTGTGGCCCTCCAAGAGACCCAGTACTTC
few,TRBJ2-4,TRBV5-6,.,CASSLGWGPGIQYF,TGTGCCAGCAGCTTGGGATGGGGGCCAGGAATTCAGTACTTC
.,TRBJ2-2,TRBV10-1,.,CASSEIELPTGELFF,TGCGCCAGCAGTGAGATCGAGCTCCCAACCGGGGAGCTGTTTTTT
few,TRBJ2-1,TRBV5-1,.,CASSLTSVETSLEQFF,TGCGCCAGCAGCTTGACCTCCGTGGAAACGTCATTGGAGCAGTTCTTC
.,TRBJ2-1,TRBV2,.,CASRNDYNEQFF,TGTGCCAGCAGAAACGACTACAATGAGCAGTTCTTC
.,TRBJ2-2,TRBV20-1,.,CSARDNTGELFF,TGCAGTGCTAGAGATAACACCGGGGAGCTGTTTTTT
few,TRBJ2-3,TRBV20-1,.,CSARDSPTDTQYF,TGCAGTGCTAGAGATAGCCCGACAGATACGCAGTATTTT
few,TRBJ2-1,TRBV11-2,TRBD2,CASSDFAGGPVNEQFF,TGTGCCAGCAGCGATTTTGCGGGAGGGCCGGTAAATGAGCAGTTCTTC
.,TRBJ2-2,TRBV7-6,.,CASSRRAGQGPGELFF,TGTGCCAGCAGCCGCCGGGCGGGACAAGGGCCCGGGGAGCTGTTTTTT
few,TRBJ2-3,TRBV14,TRBD1,CASSQVPTGGLRTDTQYF,TGTGCCAGCAGCCAAGTACCAACAGGGGGCCTCCGCACAGATACGCAGTATTTT
.,TRBJ2-7,TRBV5-1,.,CASSLGGHGPYEQYF,TGCGCCAGCAGCCTGGGGGGACACGGGCCCTACGAGCAGTACTTC
.,TRBJ2-7,TRBV23-1,.,CASSQTPGQERAYEQYF,TGCGCCAGCAGTCAAACCCCTGGACAAGAGAGGGCCTACGAGCAGTACTTC
few,TRBJ2-1,TRBV5-1,TRBD1,CASSSPRGRPLDNEQFF,TGCGCCAGCAGCAGCCCCAGGGGGCGCCCCCTCGACAATGAGCAGTTCTTC
few,TRBJ1-1,TRBV5-6,.,CASSLIEGTEAFF,TGTGCCAGCAGCTTGATAGAGGGCACTGAAGCTTTCTTT
few,TRBJ2-1,TRBV4-1,TRBD1,CASSLYEGAPDNEQFF,TGCGCCAGCAGCCTCTACGAGGGGGCCCCTGACAATGAGCAGTTCTTC
few,TRBJ2-1,TRBV5-6,.,CASSAREPYNEQFF,TGTGCCAGCAGCGCCCGGGAGCCCTACAATGAGCAGTTCTTC
many,TRBJ1-6,TRBV6-4,TRBD1,CASSDGTGGNSPLHF,TGTGCCAGCAGTGACGGGACAGGGGGCAATTCACCCCTCCACTTT
many,TRBJ2-7,TRBV5-1,.,CASSLWTDSYEQYF,TGCGCCAGCAGCTTGTGGACAGACTCCTACGAGCAGTACTTC
.,TRBJ1-1,TRBV12-3/TRBV12-4,TRBD1,CASTQSDRETEAFF,TGTGCCAGCACCCAGTCGGACAGGGAGACTGAAGCTTTCTTT
.,TRBJ2-6,TRBV2,TRBD1,CTFSFRGRRITGANVLTF,TGTACCTTCAGTTTCAGGGGGCGAAGGATAACCGGGGCCAACGTCCTGACTTTC
.,TRBJ2-5,TRBV7-9,.,CASSLAFQEETQYF,TGTGCCAGCAGCTTAGCTTTTCAGGAAGAGACCCAGTACTTC
few,TRBJ2-1,TRBV11-2,TRBD2,CASSLVRLLAGGQNEQFF,TGTGCCAGCAGCTTAGTAAGACTACTAGCGGGAGGGCAAAATGAGCAGTTCTTC
few,TRBJ2-7,TRBV29-1,TRBD1,CSGRDRDDEQYF,TGCAGCGGCCGGGACAGGGATGACGAGCAGTACTTC
.,TRBJ2-7,TRBV12-3/TRBV12-4,TRBD1,CASSQDRVSYEQYF,TGTGCCAGCAGCCAGGACAGGGTTTCCTACGAGCAGTACTTC
.,TRBJ2-5,TRBV29-1,.,CSAKAGQETQYF,TGCAGCGCCAAGGCGGGTCAAGAGACCCAGTACTTC
few,TRBJ2-7,TRBV5-1,TRBD1,CASSLSGQASYEQYF,TGCGCCAGCAGCTTGTCCGGACAGGCTTCCTACGAGCAGTACTTC
few,TRBJ2-2,TRBV9,TRBD2,CASSSRTSGTGELFF,TGTGCCAGCAGCTCCCGGACTAGCGGGACCGGGGAGCTGTTTTTT
.,TRBJ2-1,TRBV5-1,.,CASSTGTVTYNEQFF,TGCGCCAGCAGCACCGGGACCGTTACCTACAATGAGCAGTTCTTC
.,TRBJ2-7,TRBV28,.,CASSLAGVFYEQYF,TGTGCCAGCAGTTTAGCAGGGGTCTTCTACGAGCAGTACTTC
few,TRBJ2-7,TRBV3-1,.,CASSQEGLGGSYEQYF,TGTGCCAGCAGCCAAGAGGGCTTGGGTGGATCCTACGAGCAGTACTTC
few,TRBJ2-7,TRBV20-1,TRBD2,CSALVAGGENEQYF,TGCAGCGCCTTGGTAGCGGGGGGGGAGAACGAGCAGTACTTC